This TCR beta chain was captured by sequencing in a study of T cell responses to AZD1222 COVID-19 vaccine. The germline gives CDR1 LNHNV, CDR2 YYDKDF (reference sequence). CDR3 length: 13 residues. The ends lost 5 bases at V and 8 bases at J; junction bases unmatched: 5. Assay used: immunoSEQ multiplex PCR; TCRdb lists only in-frame clones, some missing. The table includes fewer than 200,000 clones, around nine tenths detected once. The chain carries TRBV15 and TRBJ1-5; 8 bases are a match to TRBD1. The TCR originated in an adult in good health. The sequences come from peripheral blood, collected on day 0 of AZD1222 vaccination. In DNA, the CDR3 is TGTGCCACCAGCGGACAGGGTGGGGAGCCCCAGCATTTT. This sequence encodes CATSGQGGEPQHF.